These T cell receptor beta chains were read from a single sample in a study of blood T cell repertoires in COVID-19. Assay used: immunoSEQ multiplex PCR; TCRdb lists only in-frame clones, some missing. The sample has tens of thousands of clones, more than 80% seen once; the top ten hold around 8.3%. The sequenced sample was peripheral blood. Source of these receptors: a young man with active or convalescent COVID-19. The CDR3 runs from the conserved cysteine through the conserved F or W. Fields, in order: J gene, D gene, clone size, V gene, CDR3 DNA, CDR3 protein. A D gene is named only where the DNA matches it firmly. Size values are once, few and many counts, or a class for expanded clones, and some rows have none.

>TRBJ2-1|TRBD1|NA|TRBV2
TGTGCCAGCAGTTCCCGGCTAGGACAGGGTGGAAATGAGCAGTTCTTC
CASSSRLGQGGNEQFF
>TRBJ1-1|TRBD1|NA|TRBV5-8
TGTGCCAGCAGCTTGGATCTGGACAGGGCTGGCACTGAAGCTTTCTTT
CASSLDLDRAGTEAFF
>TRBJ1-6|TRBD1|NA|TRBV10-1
TGCGCCAGCAGTGAACCTACCGGGACAGGGGAGAATTCACCCCTCCACTTT
CASSEPTGTGENSPLHF
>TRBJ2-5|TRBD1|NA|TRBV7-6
TGTGCCAGCAGCTTGGGAGGGACAGGGCTTATACAAGAGACCCAGTACTTC
CASSLGGTGLIQETQYF
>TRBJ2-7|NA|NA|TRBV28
TGTGCCAGCAGCCCCCAGGGCTACGAGCAGTACTTC
CASSPQGYEQYF
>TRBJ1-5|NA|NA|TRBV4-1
TGCGCCAGCAGCCAAGACCGAGGGAGCAATCAGCCCCAGCATTTT
CASSQDRGSNQPQHF
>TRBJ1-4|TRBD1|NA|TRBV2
TGTGCCAGCGCGGGACAGAATAATGAAAAACTGTTTTTT
CASAGQNNEKLFF
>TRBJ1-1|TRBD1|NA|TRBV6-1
TGTGCCAGCAGTGGAACCGGGACAGGGGGGAAGAACACTGAAGCTTTCTTT
CASSGTGTGGKNTEAFF
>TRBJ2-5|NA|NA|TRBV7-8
TGTGCCAGCAGCTTAGCTTCGCGCCAAGAGACCCAGTACTTC
CASSLASRQETQYF
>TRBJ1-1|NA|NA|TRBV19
TGTGCCAGTGGATATCCACAGGGACCCACTGAAGCTTTCTTT
CASGYPQGPTEAFF
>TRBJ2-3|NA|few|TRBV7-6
TGTGCCAGCAGCTTAAGCAGGGGTAACTCAGATACGCAGTATTTT
CASSLSRGNSDTQYF
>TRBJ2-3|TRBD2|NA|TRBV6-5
TGTGCCAGCAGTTCGTTGGGCGGGGGGGTCACAGATACGCAGTATTTT
CASSSLGGGVTDTQYF
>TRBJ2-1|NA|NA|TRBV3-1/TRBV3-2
TGTGCCAGCAGCTTCCGGACTGGCGAGCAGTTCTTC
CASSFRTGEQFF
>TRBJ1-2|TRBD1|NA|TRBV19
TGTGCCAGTAGTAAAACGGGACAGGGAGGCTACACCTTC
CASSKTGQGGYTF
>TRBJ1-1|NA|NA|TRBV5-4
TGTGCCAGCAGCTTGGACAGGGCGGTGCGGAACACTGAAGCTTTCTTT
CASSLDRAVRNTEAFF
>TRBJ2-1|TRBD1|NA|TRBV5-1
TGCGCCAGCAGCTTTTTGGACAGGGCATACAATGAGCAGTTCTTC
CASSFLDRAYNEQFF
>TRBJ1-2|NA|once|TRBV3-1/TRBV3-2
TGTGCCAGCAGCCAAGTACCCGGGACTAGTGTCTCTGGCTACACCTTC
CASSQVPGTSVSGYTF
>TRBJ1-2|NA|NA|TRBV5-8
TGTGCCAGCAGCTTGGATGGCAGAAGTCTAGACTATGGCTACACCTTC
CASSLDGRSLDYGYTF
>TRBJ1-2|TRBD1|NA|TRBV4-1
TGCGCCAGCAGCCAAGTAAGGGACAGCCACTATGGCTACACCTTC
CASSQVRDSHYGYTF
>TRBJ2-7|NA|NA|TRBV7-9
TGTGCCAGCAGCTTAGTAGTGCAACGGGAACCCTACGAGCAGTACTTC
CASSLVVQREPYEQYF
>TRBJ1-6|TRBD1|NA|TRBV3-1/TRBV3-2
TGTGCCAGCAGCTCAGGGGGCGGGTCACCCCTCCACTTT
CASSSGGGSPLHF
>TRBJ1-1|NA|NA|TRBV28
TGTGCCAGCAGTTTTACCCCTAAAATCACTGAAGCTTTCTTT
CASSFTPKITEAFF
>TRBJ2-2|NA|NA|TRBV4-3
TGCGCCAGCAGCCAAGATAGACAAAACACCGGGGAGCTGTTTTTT
CASSQDRQNTGELFF
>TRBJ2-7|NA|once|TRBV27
TGTGCCAGCAGGTTACAGGGTGCGGCCTACGAGCAGTACTTC
CASRLQGAAYEQYF
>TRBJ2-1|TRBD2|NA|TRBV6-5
TGTGCCAGCAGTTACCCCGGGACTAGCGGGAGCCTCGAGCAGTTCTTC
CASSYPGTSGSLEQFF
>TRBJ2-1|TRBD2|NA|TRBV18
TGTGCCAGCTCACCGCTTGGGGGGAGGGCTCCCTCCTACAATGAGCAGTTCTTC
CASSPLGGRAPSYNEQFF
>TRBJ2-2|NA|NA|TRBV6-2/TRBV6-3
TGTGCCAGCAGTTACCTTACAGGGCATAACACCGGGGAGCTGTTTTTT
CASSYLTGHNTGELFF
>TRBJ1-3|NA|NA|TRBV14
TGTGCCAGCAGCCGGATAACAGGGCGAAACACCATATATTTT
CASSRITGRNTIYF
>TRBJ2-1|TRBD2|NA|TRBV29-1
TGCAGCGTTGAGCGGGGGTACAATGAGCAGTTCTTC
CSVERGYNEQFF
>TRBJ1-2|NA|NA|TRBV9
TGTGCCAGCAGCGCCGGGGGGAATTATGGCTACACCTTC
CASSAGGNYGYTF
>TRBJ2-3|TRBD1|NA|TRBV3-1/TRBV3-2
TGTGCCAGGGCAGGGACAGTTGAGGGCGCAGATACGCAGTATTTT
CARAGTVEGADTQYF
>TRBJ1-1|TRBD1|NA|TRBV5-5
TGTGCCAGCAGCTTTAGGACAGGGGGAAGGAACACTGAAGCTTTCTTT
CASSFRTGGRNTEAFF
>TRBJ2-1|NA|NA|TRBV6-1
TGTGCCAGCAGTGACCAGGCCCAGGTTACCTACAATGAGCAGTTCTTC
CASSDQAQVTYNEQFF
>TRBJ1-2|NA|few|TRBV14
TGTGCCAGCAGCCAAGAAAATCGGACAGTCTATGGCTACACCTTC
CASSQENRTVYGYTF
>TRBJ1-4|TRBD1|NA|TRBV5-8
TGTGCCAGCAGCCCAGGACAGGGAGGTGAAAAACTGTTTTTT
CASSPGQGGEKLFF
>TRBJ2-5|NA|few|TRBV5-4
TGTGCCAGCAGCTCCGAGTCTGTACCGTACCAAGAGACCCAGTACTTC
CASSSESVPYQETQYF
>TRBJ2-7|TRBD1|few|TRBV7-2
TGTGCCCTACAGGGGTCCCCCTACGAGCAGTACTTC
CALQGSPYEQYF
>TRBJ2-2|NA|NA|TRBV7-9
TGTGCCAGCAGCTTGGGGGGTTCCACCGGGGAGCTGTTTTTT
CASSLGGSTGELFF
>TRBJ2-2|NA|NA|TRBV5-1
TGCGCCAGCAGCTTGGGCGGGGCCTACACCGGGGAGCTGTTTTTT
CASSLGGAYTGELFF
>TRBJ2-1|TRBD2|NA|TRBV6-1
TGTGCCAGCAGTGAAGCGGGAGGGGTAGCGGGGGGTCCCAATGAGCAGTTCTTC
CASSEAGGVAGGPNEQFF
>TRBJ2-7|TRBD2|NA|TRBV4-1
TGCGCCAGCAGCCAGGTACTAGCGGGTCGAACCTACGAGCAGTACTTC
CASSQVLAGRTYEQYF